The TCR beta chain described here comes from a study of blood T cell repertoires in COVID-19. Study-level background: Sources were T cells, B-cell-depleted T cells, or PBMCs; the material itself was cDNA or gDNA.

V was cut by 2 bases and J by 8 bases, with 15 bases left in between. Germline lookup yields CDR1 MNHEY and CDR2 SVGAGI. The CDR3 runs 14 residues. As handled by the study authors: Amplification of reference gene primers provided the estimated nucleated cell counts. Some clones are missing from TCRdb's copy, which holds only in-frame ones; the method was immunoSEQ multiplex PCR. The DNA was the basis for D and trimming; V, J and clone size are from that table. Among just over 300,000 clones listed, over 80% were seen once. The receptor was derived from a woman aged 18-30 years who had recovered from COVID-19. The chain is built from TRBV6-5 and TRBJ1-1; unclear D gene. The sequencing sample was made of PBMCs or T cells enriched from blood (not recorded which). The CDR3 reads CASSYGGTVREAFF. CDR3 sequence (DNA): TGTGCCAGCAGTTACGGCGGAACCGTAAGGGAAGCTTTCTTT.